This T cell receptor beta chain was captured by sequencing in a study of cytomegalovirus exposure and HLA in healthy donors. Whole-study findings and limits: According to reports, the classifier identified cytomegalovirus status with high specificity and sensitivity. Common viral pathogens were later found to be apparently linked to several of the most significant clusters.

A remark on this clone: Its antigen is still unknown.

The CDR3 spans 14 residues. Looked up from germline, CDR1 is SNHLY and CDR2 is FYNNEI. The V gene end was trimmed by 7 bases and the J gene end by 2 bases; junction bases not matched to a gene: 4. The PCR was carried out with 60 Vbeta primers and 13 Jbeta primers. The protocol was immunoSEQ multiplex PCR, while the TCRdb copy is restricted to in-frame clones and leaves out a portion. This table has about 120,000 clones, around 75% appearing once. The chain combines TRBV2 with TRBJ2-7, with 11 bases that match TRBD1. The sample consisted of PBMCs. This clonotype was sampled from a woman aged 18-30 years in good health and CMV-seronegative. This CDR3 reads CASKPGQGAYEQYF. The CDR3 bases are TGTGCCAGCAAACCGGGACAGGGGGCCTACGAGCAGTACTTC.